This T cell receptor beta chain appears in the sequencing data of a study of CD8 T cells in ankylosing spondylitis (dated by TCRdb to about 2017). Looking at the study overall: The study profiled T cell receptor beta repertoires in healthy donors and ankylosing spondylitis patients to find disease-linked TCR variants. Peripheral blood was sampled, and synovial fluid was additionally collected from ankylosing spondylitis patients. In total, the full study cohort was made up of nearly 110 healthy donors and 25 to 30 ankylosing spondylitis patients. Results and caveats for the whole study, not just this receptor: Blood from ankylosing spondylitis patients appeared to be characterized by a TCR beta motif composed of roughly eight highly homologous amino acid variants. Some motif variants were previously reported in synovial fluid and blood of reactive arthritis patients, suggesting common disease-initiation mechanisms. The disease-linked clones were reported as significantly enriched in matched synovial fluid samples from ankylosing spondylitis patients. The disease-linked clones had a CD8+ phenotype and were found at relatively low frequencies in peripheral blood.

Instrument on record: Illumina HiSeq 2500. TCR beta libraries were prepared by quantitative 5'-RACE with molecular barcodes. As for how the authors treated the data: A new computational method based on a probabilistic model of VDJ rearrangement was used to identify disease-linked TCR variants. Through fastp at Q25 and MiXCR, TCRdb rebuilt clones from the public reads, retaining in-frame beta chains. Identical CDR3 proteins give one entry, which carries the most common genes and DNA. The V and J calls and clone size come from TCRdb's table, not from the authors' own analysis. Here the sample has under 850,000 distinct CDR3 sequences; roughly 19% occur a single time. About a fifth of the sample goes to the ten largest clones. There are many counts of this clonotype. No antigen is known for it. An end of the junction does not agree with germline; a read error may underlie this. This receptor was taken from a male donor with ankylosing spondylitis. The sequenced sample was blood, either unsorted or a sorted T cell fraction (not recorded which).

The CDR3 protein sequence reads: CASSFGSSYEQYF. The bases are TGTGCCAGTAGTTTCGGGAGCTCCTACGAGCAGTACTTC. The chain is assembled from TRBV28 and TRBJ2-7, and the D gene may be TRBD2, 6 bases matching. The CDR3 numbers 13 residues from cysteine through phenylalanine. The entry retains the CDR3 DNA only, 39 bases that are in frame from base 1. Via the germline V gene, CDR1 is MDHEN and CDR2 SYDVKM.